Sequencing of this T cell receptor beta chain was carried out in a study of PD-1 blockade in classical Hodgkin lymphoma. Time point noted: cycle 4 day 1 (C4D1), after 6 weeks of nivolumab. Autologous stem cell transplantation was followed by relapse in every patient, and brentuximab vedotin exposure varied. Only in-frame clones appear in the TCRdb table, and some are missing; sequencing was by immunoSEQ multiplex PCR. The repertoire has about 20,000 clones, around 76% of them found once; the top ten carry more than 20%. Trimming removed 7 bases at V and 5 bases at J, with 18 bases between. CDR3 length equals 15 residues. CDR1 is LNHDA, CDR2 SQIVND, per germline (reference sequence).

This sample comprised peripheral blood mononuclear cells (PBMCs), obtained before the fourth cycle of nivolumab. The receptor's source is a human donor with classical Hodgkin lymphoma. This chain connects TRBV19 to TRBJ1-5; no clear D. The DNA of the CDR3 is TGTGCCAGTACCAATCTTCGAGGTTGGGATCAGCCCCAGCATTTT. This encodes CASTNLRGWDQPQHF.